This T cell receptor (beta chain) was identified in a study of beta chain features in type 1 diabetes. Broader study findings: The study found moderately but significantly shorter TCRB CDR3s in all four CD4+ subsets of Type 1 diabetes patients.

With regard to this clone: Its target is not known.

The CDR3 length is 14 residues. V lost 1 base, J lost 5 bases, and 10 bases lay in between. Germline V lookup: CDR1 SGHDT, CDR2 YYEEEE. Sequenced material consisted of expressed TCRB transcripts (all of the isolated RNA was reverse transcribed). Assay used: immunoSEQ multiplex PCR; TCRdb lists only in-frame clones, some missing. The sample contains approximately 270,000 clones, around an eighth of which appear only once. One heparinised blood draw averaging approximately 0.11 L was given by each donor. The authors sorted CD4+ naive, central memory, regulatory and stem cell-like memory cells via CD45RO/CCR7/CD25/CD127/CD95/CD27.

The receptor was isolated from a man aged 30 to 45 with type 1 diabetes. V is TRBV5-6 and J is TRBJ2-4; D is ambiguous. Source material: naive CD4+ T cells from blood. The CDR3 bases are TGTGCCAGCAGCTTGATCGACTTTGAAAACATTCAGTACTTC. It yields the protein CASSLIDFENIQYF.